Following are 2 T cell receptor beta chains from one sample sequenced in a study of cytomegalovirus exposure and HLA in healthy donors. Primers: 60 Vbeta forward and 13 Jbeta reverse. TCRdb's copy holds only in-frame clones and misses some; the assay was immunoSEQ multiplex PCR. The sample contains about 270,000 clones, roughly 70% of which appear only once. The sequencing input was PBMCs. The origin of the receptors is a female donor in good health and CMV-seronegative.

The V gene is TRBV5-1, the J gene TRBJ2-5, with 11 bases fitting TRBD1. J gave up 2 bases and V 4 bases, and 7 bases lay outside the gene matches. The CDR3 runs to 16 residues. In germline, CDR1 is SGHRS, CDR2 YFSETQ. The CDR3 nucleotides are TGCGCCAGCAGCACGCACGGACAGGGGGCTCAAGAGACCCAGTACTTC. This codes for CASSTHGQGAQETQYF.

This clone was seen just once. The gene calls are TRBV7-2 and TRBJ2-7, with 13 positions matching TRBD2. The CDR3 is made up of 18 amino acids. CDR1 and CDR2 from the germline V gene are SGHTA and FQGNSA. After removal of 5 bases from V and 3 bases from J, the junction contained 13 bases not matched to a gene. This CDR3 reads CASSPPSGLAGLIYEQYF. In nucleotides, the CDR3 is TGTGCCAGCAGCCCCCCCTCGGGACTAGCGGGGTTGATCTACGAGCAGTACTTC.